The following is a T cell receptor (beta chain) sequence with its context. Its target is unknown. Assay: immunoSEQ multiplex PCR; the TCRdb copy retains only in-frame clones and omits some. The data contain roughly 170,000 clones, roughly 94% of them singletons. This sample was included in a study of T cell responses to AZD1222 COVID-19 vaccine. Study-wide results and limits: In all cases, repertoires were sampled only after the peak T cell response. Spike-specific TCR breadth and depth went up after people got two AZD1222 doses.

The CDR3 covers 18 residues. Germline V gene lookup returns CDR1 SGHVS and CDR2 FNYEAQ. Trimming took 6 bases from V and 2 from J; bases not matched to a gene: 16. Sequencing was performed on peripheral blood, taken 28 days after the second AZD1222 dose. This receptor was taken from an adult who received the AZD1222 COVID-19 vaccine. The chain carries TRBV7-6 and TRBJ2-1; TRBD1 agrees at 7 bases. CDR3 in amino acids: CASSIPESGTDTYNEQFF. CDR3 DNA: TGTGCCAGCAGTATCCCGGAATCCGGGACAGATACCTACAATGAGCAGTTCTTC.